The 26 T cell receptor beta chains below were found in one sample sequenced in a study of shared T cell receptors in the human thymus. The repertoire was sequenced with immunoSEQ multiplex PCR; TCRdb's copy has only in-frame clones and lacks some. The table has approximately 730,000 clones, 75% to 90% seen once; the top ten hold 0.0095% to 0.013%. The sample was also reused in another study, on human thymus T cells.

Sample: thymocytes. Receptors were obtained from a girl younger than two with a congenital heart defect.

The gene calls are TRBV14 and TRBJ2-5; D is possibly TRBD2 (7 bases). This CDR3 contains 14 residues. CDR1 is SGHDN and CDR2 is FVKESK in the germline V gene. Trimming shortened V by 0 bases and J by 6 bases, and 11 bases separated the two germline ends. The CDR3 sequence: CASSQEGGRQTQYF. CDR3 DNA: TGTGCCAGCAGCCAAGAGGGGGGGCGGCAGACCCAGTACTTC.

The rearrangement links TRBV11-2 to TRBJ2-1; TRBD2 aligns across 14 bases. Germline V gene data show CDR1 as SGHAT and CDR2 as FQNNGV. The CDR3 extends over 16 amino acids. V lost 1 base and J lost 4; bases outside the gene matches: 0. This chain's CDR3 is CASSLGTSGGYNEQFF. CDR3 nucleotides: TGTGCCAGCAGCTTAGGGACTAGCGGGGGGTACAATGAGCAGTTCTTC.

The rearrangement uses TRBV27 and TRBJ1-1; D ambiguous. Trimming removed 3 bases from V and 5 bases from J, with 16 bases in between. Germline CDR1 is MNHEY and CDR2 is SMNVEV (reference sequence). The CDR3 loop spans 15 amino acids. The DNA for the CDR3 is TGTGCCAGCAGTTTTCTACAGCCCGTTGGGACTGAAGCTTTCTTT. It encodes CASSFLQPVGTEAFF.

The J gene is TRBJ2-3, the V gene TRBV6-1; 16 bases line up with TRBD2. Per germline, CDR1 MNHNS and CDR2 SASEGT. This CDR3 has 20 amino acids. The V segment lost 4 bases and the J segment 2 bases; nucleotides outside the gene matches: 12. The CDR3 here is CASSVGSPGTSGGATDTQYF. CDR3 bases: TGTGCCAGCAGTGTAGGCTCCCCGGGGACTAGCGGGGGGGCCACAGATACGCAGTATTTT.

The J gene is TRBJ1-5, the V gene TRBV18; D ambiguous. Trimming stripped 3 bases from V and 0 bases from J, with 18 bases between. Germline V gene lookup returns CDR1 KGHSH and CDR2 LQKENI. The length of the CDR3 is 18 residues. The CDR3 is CASSPIPNRPDSNQPQHF. The CDR3 DNA sequence: TGTGCCAGCTCACCCATCCCCAATCGTCCAGATAGCAATCAGCCCCAGCATTTT.

The chain uses TRBV7-9 and TRBJ2-7, with TRBD1 identical over 11 bases. The V gene end was trimmed by 3 bases and the J gene end by 5 bases; junction bases not matched to a gene: 6. CDR3 length: 15 amino acids. Per germline, CDR1 SEHNR and CDR2 FQNEAQ (reference sequence). CDR3 bases: TGTGCCAGCAGCTTGGACAGGGGGCATTCCAACGAGCAGTACTTC. This sequence encodes CASSLDRGHSNEQYF.

The J gene is TRBJ1-3, the V gene TRBV2, with TRBD1 matching 8 bases. The germline V gene has CDR1 SNHLY and CDR2 FYNNEI. The CDR3 has 15 amino acids. J gave up 1 base and V 9 bases, and 8 bases lay outside the gene matches. CDR3 region: CASWCTGGSGNTIYF. The CDR3 DNA sequence: TGTGCCAGTTGGTGCACAGGGGGATCTGGAAACACCATATATTTT.

This clone was observed a single time. Other DNA sequences of this sample code for an identical CDR3. V is TRBV6-1 and J is TRBJ1-6; no clear D gene. The CDR3 sequence is 13 residues long. Germline V gene data show CDR1 as MNHNS and CDR2 as SASEGT. V was trimmed by 10 bases and J by 0 bases, leaving 7 bases between them. The CDR3 nucleotides are TGTGCCACCGAGAGCTCCTATAATTCACCCCTCCACTTT. It encodes CATESSYNSPLHF.

The rearrangement joins TRBV29-1 to TRBJ2-5; possibly TRBD2 for D (6 bases). The CDR3 extends over 14 amino acids. The V gene lost 3 bases and the J gene lost 2 bases, with 13 bases spanning the gap. Looked up from germline, CDR1 is SQVTM and CDR2 is ANQGSEA. In DNA, the CDR3 is TGCAGCGTTGAGTTCGGGGGATGGCAAGAGACCCAGTACTTC. This translates into CSVEFGGWQETQYF. Combining the CDR3 with reference TRBV29-1 and TRBJ2-5 gives the whole variable domain SAVISQKPSRDICQRGTSLTIQCQVDSQVTMMFWYRQQPGQSLTLIATANQGSEATYESGFVIDKFPISRPNLTFSTLTVSNMSPEDSSIYLCSVEFGGWQETQYFGPGTRLLVL.

The chain links TRBV5-1 to TRBJ2-3; D might be TRBD2 (6 bases). Trimming stripped 2 bases from V and 3 bases from J, with 16 bases between. The CDR3 covers 16 residues. CDR1 is SGHRS and CDR2 is YFSETQ in the germline V gene. Here the CDR3 DNA reads TGCGCCAGCAGCTTTTGGCGGGGTCGCCCGACAGATACGCAGTATTTT. It yields the protein CASSFWRGRPTDTQYF. The complete variable domain, with remaining parts taken from reference TRBV5-1 and TRBJ2-3, reads KAGVTQTPRYLIKTRGQQVTLSCSPISGHRSVSWYQQTPGQGLQFLFEYFSETQRNKGNFPGRFSGRQFSNSRSEMNVSTLELGDSALYLCASSFWRGRPTDTQYFGPGTRLTVL.

V and J are TRBV12-5 and TRBJ2-3; D is unresolved. CDR1 LGHNT and CDR2 FRNRAP come from the germline V gene. V was trimmed by 2 bases and J by 2 bases, leaving 14 bases between them. CDR3 length equals 16 residues. CDR3 sequence: CASGLLSRRPTDTQYF. The CDR3 coding sequence is TGTGCTAGTGGTTTGTTGTCCAGGCGCCCCACAGATACGCAGTATTTT. Based on the CDR3 plus reference TRBV12-5 and TRBJ2-3, the full variable domain is DARVTQTPRHKVTEMGQEVTMRCQPILGHNTVFWYRQTMMQGLELLAYFRNRAPLDDSGMPKDRFSAEMPDATLATLKIQPSEPRDSAVYFCASGLLSRRPTDTQYFGPGTRLTVL.

The chain couples TRBV7-8 to TRBJ2-1, with 7 positions matching TRBD2. This CDR3 has 14 amino acids. CDR1 and CDR2 from the germline V gene are SGHVS and FQNEAQ. The trim removed 4 bases at V and 7 bases at J, leaving 7 bases unmatched. The CDR3 region is CASSSRDGGNEQFF. The CDR3 nucleotides are TGTGCCAGCAGCTCAAGGGACGGGGGGAATGAGCAGTTCTTC. Variable domain in full (rest from reference TRBV7-8 and TRBJ2-1): GAGVSQSPRYKVAKRGQDVALRCDPISGHVSLFWYQQALGQGPEFLTYFQNEAQLDKSGLPSDRFFAERPEGSVSTLKIQRTQQEDSAVYLCASSSRDGGNEQFFGPGTRLTVL.

The V gene is TRBV5-4, the J gene TRBJ2-5; the D gene is possibly TRBD1 (5 bases). Trimming took off 4 bases at V and 2 bases at J, with 21 bases between the two ends. The CDR3 covers 17 residues. Germline CDR1 reads SGHNT; CDR2 reads YYREEE (reference sequence). Here the CDR3 DNA reads TGTGCCAGCAGCCCTAGACGACAGAGAGAAAAACAAGAGACCCAGTACTTC. Amino acids: CASSPRRQREKQETQYF.

The chain has TRBV2 and TRBJ1-2, with 7 bases lining up with TRBD1. The ends lost 6 bases at V and 4 bases at J; junction bases unmatched: 11. From germline, CDR1 is SNHLY and CDR2 FYNNEI. This CDR3 is 15 amino acids long. This chain's CDR3 is CASRGGDSGLYGYTF. CDR3 nucleotide sequence: TGTGCCAGCAGAGGCGGGGACAGTGGACTCTATGGCTACACCTTC.

V is TRBV2 and J is TRBJ2-7, with a possible D match to TRBD1 (6 bases). CDR3 length equals 14 residues. V gave up 6 bases and J gave up 2 bases, with 14 bases separating them. Germline CDR1 SNHLY, CDR2 FYNNEI. The CDR3 sequence: CASSEDSGPYEQYF. DNA for the CDR3: TGTGCCAGCAGCGAGGACAGTGGACCCTACGAGCAGTACTTC. Filled out from reference TRBV2 and TRBJ2-7, the complete variable domain reads EPEVTQTPSHQVTQMGQEVILRCVPISNHLYFYWYRQILGQKVEFLVSFYNNEISEKSEIFDDQFSVERPDGSNFTLKIRSTKLEDSAMYFCASSEDSGPYEQYFGPGTRLTVT.

The chain has TRBV14 and TRBJ1-6; D unclear. CDR1 is SGHDN, CDR2 FVKESK, per germline. The CDR3 length is 17 residues. V was pared by 4 bases and J by 5 bases, with 18 bases between. The CDR3 loop reads CASSPRHPIWDNSPLHF. CDR3 nucleotide sequence: TGTGCCAGCAGCCCAAGACACCCCATTTGGGATAATTCACCCCTCCACTTT.

This chain uses TRBV10-3 with TRBJ2-5; 7 positions match TRBD2. This CDR3 spans 15 amino acids. V was pared by 10 bases and J by 2 bases, with 13 bases of the junction left unmatched. From germline, CDR1 is ENHRY and CDR2 SYGVKD. This chain's CDR3 is CATRGASGKQETQYF. DNA for the CDR3: TGTGCCACTAGGGGCGCTAGCGGCAAACAAGAGACCCAGTACTTC.

This chain joins TRBV5-5 and TRBJ1-2; D unclear. Germline loops: CDR1 SGHKS, CDR2 YYEKEE (reference sequence). The CDR3 sequence is 15 residues long. The CDR3 DNA follows: TGTGGGACTCGGGCTCAGAGGACTACCCGGGGTGGCTACACCTTC. It codes for CGTRAQRTTRGGYTF.

This clone was observed a single time. This chain uses TRBV11-2 with TRBJ2-7; possible D gene TRBD2, 7 bases. The ends were cut back, 2 bases at V and 4 bases at J, with 12 bases in the middle. CDR1 and CDR2 (germline): SGHAT, FQNNGV. The CDR3 sequence is 14 residues long. The DNA for the CDR3 is TGTGCCAGCAGCTTACCACAGGGAGGGTACGAGCAGTACTTC. Translation: CASSLPQGGYEQYF.

The V call is TRBV7-3, the J call TRBJ2-3; 10 positions agree with TRBD2. Germline values: CDR1 SGHTA, CDR2 FQGTGA. J was trimmed by 2 bases and V by 6 bases; bases with no gene match: 17. The CDR3 is 19 residues long. CDR3: CASSRVRRASGGYTDTQYF. The CDR3 nucleotides are TGTGCCAGCAGTAGAGTCAGGCGGGCTAGCGGGGGATACACAGATACGCAGTATTTT.

V and J are TRBV11-2 and TRBJ2-7; possible D gene TRBD1, 5 bases. Per germline, CDR1 SGHAT and CDR2 FQNNGV. This CDR3 has 15 residues. V was pared by 5 bases and J by 5 bases, with 19 bases between. CDR3 sequence (DNA): TGTGCCAGCAGCCCGCCCAGGGCAGGTAGAAACGAGCAGTACTTC. As protein: CASSPPRAGRNEQYF.

This sequence joins TRBV11-2 and TRBJ1-1; D unclear. V lost 5 bases and J lost 8, with 9 bases in between. CDR1 and CDR2 from the germline V gene are SGHAT and FQNNGV. This CDR3 is built from 11 residues. In DNA, the CDR3 is TGTGCCAGCAGCGAGGGTTTCGAAGCTTTCTTT. Amino acids: CASSEGFEAFF.

Notes on this clone: In the same sample, other DNA sequences code for this CDR3. This rearrangement joins TRBV5-1 to TRBJ2-5; TRBD2 matches 8 bases. CDR1 and CDR2 (germline): SGHRS, YFSETQ. The junction had 3 bases not matched to a gene; V was cut back by 3 bases and J by 5 bases. This CDR3 comprises 13 residues. The CDR3 DNA sequence: TGCGCCAGCAGCTCTCGGGGGGGGGAGACCCAGTACTTC. It yields the protein CASSSRGGETQYF.

The chain combines TRBV7-9 with TRBJ1-2; D not resolved. V was shortened by 3 bases and J by 5 bases, with 22 bases between the two germline ends. Germline CDR1 reads SEHNR; CDR2 reads FQNEAQ (reference sequence). This CDR3 has 17 residues. CDR3 nucleotides: TGTGCCAGCAGCTTGAGTGGAGGGAGAGTATCGGATTATGGCTACACCTTC. Translation gives CASSLSGGRVSDYGYTF.

The chain links TRBV19 to TRBJ1-1, with D possibly matching TRBD1 (5 bases). CDR3 length: 13 residues. The germline V and J ends were trimmed by 3 bases and 3 bases, with 8 bases remaining between them. The germline V gene has CDR1 LNHDA and CDR2 SQIVND (reference sequence). CDR3 DNA: TGTGCCAGTAGTATCCCGGGGGACACTGAAGCTTTCTTT. This codes for CASSIPGDTEAFF.

The chain joins TRBV28 to TRBJ2-7, with a possible D match to TRBD2 (5 bases). The V gene lost 11 bases and the J gene lost 3 bases, with 35 bases spanning the gap. The CDR3 contains 19 residues. Germline lookup yields CDR1 MDHEN and CDR2 SYDVKM. The CDR3 protein is CASSRESGGKPAHDYEQYF. The CDR3 region has the DNA TGTGCCTCCAGTCGGGAAAGTGGAGGTAAACCTGCCCACGACTACGAGCAGTACTTC.